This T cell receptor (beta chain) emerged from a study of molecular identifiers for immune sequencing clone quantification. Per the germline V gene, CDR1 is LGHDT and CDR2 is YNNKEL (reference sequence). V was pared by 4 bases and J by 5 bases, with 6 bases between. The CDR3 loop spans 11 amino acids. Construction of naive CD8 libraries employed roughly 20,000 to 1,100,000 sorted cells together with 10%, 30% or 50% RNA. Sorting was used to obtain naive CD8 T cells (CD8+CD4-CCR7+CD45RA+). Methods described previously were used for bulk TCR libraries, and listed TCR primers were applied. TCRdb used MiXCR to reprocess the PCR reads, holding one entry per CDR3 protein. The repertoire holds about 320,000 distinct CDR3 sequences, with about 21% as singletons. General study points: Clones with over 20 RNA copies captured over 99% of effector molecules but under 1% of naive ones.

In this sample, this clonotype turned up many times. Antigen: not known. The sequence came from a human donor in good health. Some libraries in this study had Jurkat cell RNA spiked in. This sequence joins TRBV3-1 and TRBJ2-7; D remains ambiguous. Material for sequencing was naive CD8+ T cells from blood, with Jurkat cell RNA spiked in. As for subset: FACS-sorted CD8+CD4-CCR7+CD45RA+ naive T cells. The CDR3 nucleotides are TGTGCCAGCAGCCTGAGCCACGAGCAGTACTTC. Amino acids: CASSLSHEQYF.